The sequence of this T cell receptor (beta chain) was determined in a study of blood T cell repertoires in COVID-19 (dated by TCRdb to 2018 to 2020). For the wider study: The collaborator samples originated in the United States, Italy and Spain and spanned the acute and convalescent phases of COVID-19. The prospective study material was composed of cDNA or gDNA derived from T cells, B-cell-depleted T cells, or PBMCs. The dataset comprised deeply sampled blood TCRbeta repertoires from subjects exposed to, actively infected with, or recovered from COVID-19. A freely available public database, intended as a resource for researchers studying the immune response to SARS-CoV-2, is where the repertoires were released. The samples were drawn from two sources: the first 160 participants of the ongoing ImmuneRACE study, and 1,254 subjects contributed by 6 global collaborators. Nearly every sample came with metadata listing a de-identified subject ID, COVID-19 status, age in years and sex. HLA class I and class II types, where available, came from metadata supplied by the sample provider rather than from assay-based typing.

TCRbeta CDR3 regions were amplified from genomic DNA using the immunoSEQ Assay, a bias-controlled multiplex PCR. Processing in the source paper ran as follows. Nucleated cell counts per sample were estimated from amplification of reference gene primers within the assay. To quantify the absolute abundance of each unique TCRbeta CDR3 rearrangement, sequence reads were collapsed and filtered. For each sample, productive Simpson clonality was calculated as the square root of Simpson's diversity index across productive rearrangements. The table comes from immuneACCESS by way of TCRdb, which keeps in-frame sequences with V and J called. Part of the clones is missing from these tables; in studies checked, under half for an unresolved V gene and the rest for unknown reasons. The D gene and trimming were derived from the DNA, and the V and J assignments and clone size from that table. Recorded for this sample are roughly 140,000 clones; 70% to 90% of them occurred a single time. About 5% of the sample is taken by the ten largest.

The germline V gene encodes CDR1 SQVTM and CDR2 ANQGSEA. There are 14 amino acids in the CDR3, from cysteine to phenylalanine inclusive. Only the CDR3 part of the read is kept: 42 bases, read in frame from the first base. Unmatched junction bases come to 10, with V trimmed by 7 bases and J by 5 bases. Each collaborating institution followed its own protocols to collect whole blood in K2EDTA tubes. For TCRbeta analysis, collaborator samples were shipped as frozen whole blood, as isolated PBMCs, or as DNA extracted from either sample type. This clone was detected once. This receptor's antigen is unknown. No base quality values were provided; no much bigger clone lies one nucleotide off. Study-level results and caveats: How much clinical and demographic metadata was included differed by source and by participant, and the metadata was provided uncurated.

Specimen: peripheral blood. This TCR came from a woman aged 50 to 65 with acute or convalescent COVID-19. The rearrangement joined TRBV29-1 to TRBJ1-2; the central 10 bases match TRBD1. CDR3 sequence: CSASGTGDLYGYTF. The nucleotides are TGCAGCGCGTCCGGGACAGGGGATCTATATGGCTACACCTTC.